These 14 T cell receptor beta chains originate from one sample sequenced in a study of graft-versus-host responses after intestinal transplantation. The protocol was immunoSEQ multiplex PCR, while the TCRdb copy is restricted to in-frame clones and leaves out a portion. Among approximately 20,000 clones listed, about 38% were seen once. Sequenced here: alloreactive CD4+ T cells from a mixed lymphocyte reaction culture, sampled before intestinal transplant. Noted subset: CFSE-low proliferating T cells sorted from roughly six-day pre-transplant mixed lymphocyte reaction (GvH or HvG direction). Receptor source: a human patient who received an intestinal transplant.

This chain joins TRBV5-4 and TRBJ2-3; 7 bases align to TRBD2. V shed 1 base and J 6 bases; nucleotides not matched to a gene: 2. Germline V gives CDR1 SGHNT, CDR2 YYREEE (reference sequence). CDR3 length equals 13 residues. The CDR3 DNA reads TGTGCCAGCAGCTTGCGGGGGGTTGATACGCAGTATTTT. Amino acid sequence: CASSLRGVDTQYF.

The V call is TRBV4-1, the J call TRBJ1-4; D ambiguous. Germline V gene data show CDR1 as MGHRA and CDR2 as YSYEKL. The V and J ends lost 1 base and 0 bases respectively, with 9 bases between them. The CDR3 runs 16 residues. DNA of the CDR3: TGCGCCAGCAGCCAAGGCGATCGTGCAACTAATGAAAAACTGTTTTTT. Protein sequence: CASSQGDRATNEKLFF.

The genes are TRBV11-1 and TRBJ1-1, with 7 nucleotides matching TRBD1. Trimming removed 5 bases from V and 0 bases from J; junction bases left unmatched: 9. The length of the CDR3 is 16 residues. CDR1 and CDR2 from the germline V gene are SGHAT and FQDESV (reference sequence). The CDR3 bases are TGTGCCAGCAGCCCGATTACCAGGGGGTTGAACACTGAAGCTTTCTTT. Its protein product is CASSPITRGLNTEAFF.

This clone is medium-sized by share. This chain joins TRBV7-3 and TRBJ1-6, with 8 bases fitting TRBD1. V dropped 5 bases and J dropped 5; count of bases not matched to a gene: 2. CDR1 and CDR2 from the germline V gene are SGHTA and FQGTGA. There are 14 residues in the CDR3. CDR3 protein: CASSAQGDNSPLHF. CDR3 DNA: TGTGCCAGCAGCGCACAGGGGGATAATTCACCCCTCCACTTT.

The chain has TRBV2 and TRBJ2-7; 16 bases agree with TRBD2. J lost 4 bases, V lost 6 bases, and 6 bases had no gene match. Germline-derived CDR1 and CDR2 are SNHLY and FYNNEI. This CDR3 has 16 residues. This CDR3 reads CASRGTSGGARYEQYF. Written as DNA, the CDR3 is TGTGCCAGCAGGGGGACTAGCGGGGGGGCCAGGTACGAGCAGTACTTC.

This clone was found a few times. The chain recombines TRBV18 with TRBJ2-1; 11 bases fit TRBD1. The CDR3 is made up of 18 amino acids. Germline-derived CDR1 and CDR2 are KGHSH and LQKENI. Germline trimming cut 0 bases from V and 7 bases from J; bases unmatched to any gene: 11. CDR3 bases: TGTGCCAGCTCACCACCGGTCAAGGGGACAGGGGGGAGGAATGAGCAGTTCTTC. This codes for CASSPPVKGTGGRNEQFF.

This sequence joins TRBV9 and TRBJ2-5; weak D call: TRBD2 (6 bases). Germline assignment: CDR1 SGDLS and CDR2 YYNGEE. The V end was cut by 0 bases, the J end by 5 bases, with 8 bases between. The CDR3 is 13 residues long. CDR3 region: CASSVARGETQYF. The CDR3 DNA reads TGTGCCAGCAGCGTAGCTCGGGGGGAGACCCAGTACTTC. The variable domain in full, with the rest retrieved from reference TRBV9 and TRBJ2-5, is DSGVTQTPKHLITATGQRVTLRCSPRSGDLSVYWYQQSLDQGLQFLIQYYNGEERAKGNILERFSAQQFPDLHSELNLSSLELGDSALYFCASSVARGETQYFGPGTRLLVL.

This clone was counted only a few times. V gene TRBV11-2 combines with J gene TRBJ2-1, with a tentative D call TRBD1 (6 bases). V was pared by 3 bases and J by 4 bases, with 13 bases between. The CDR3 totals 15 residues. Germline V gene sequence: CDR1 SGHAT, CDR2 FQNNGV. The CDR3 loop is CASSFGQGPYNEQFF. CDR3 bases: TGTGCCAGCAGCTTCGGGCAGGGGCCATACAATGAGCAGTTCTTC.

The chain has TRBV25-1 and TRBJ1-2; a weak D match, TRBD1 (5 bases). The CDR3 consists of 14 residues. Per the germline V gene, CDR1 is MGHDK and CDR2 is SYGVNS. V lost 4 bases and J lost 7, with 16 bases in between. In DNA form, the CDR3 reads TGTGCCAGCAGTGGCAACCATTGGGGGTTTGGCTACACCTTC. It encodes CASSGNHWGFGYTF.

The chain joins TRBV18 to TRBJ1-1; a weak D match, TRBD1 (5 bases). The CDR3 runs 14 residues. Germline CDR1 KGHSH, CDR2 LQKENI. Trimming took 4 bases from V and 0 from J, leaving 9 bases between them. In DNA, the CDR3 is TGTGCCAGCTCACACGGGACCGTGAACACTGAAGCTTTCTTT. Translation gives CASSHGTVNTEAFF.

This chain uses TRBV4-1 with TRBJ2-1, with D possibly called TRBD1 or TRBD2 (5 bases each). V was cut by 6 bases and J by 4 bases, with 22 bases left in between. The CDR3 totals 17 residues. From germline, CDR1 is MGHRA and CDR2 YSYEKL. The DNA of the CDR3 is TGCGCCAGCAGACAAACTATTCTAGCCCCAGGGTACAATGAGCAGTTCTTC. This translates into CASRQTILAPGYNEQFF.

This clone occurred a few times. The J gene is TRBJ1-6, the V gene TRBV10-3; a possible D gene is TRBD1 (6 bases). In germline, CDR1 is ENHRY, CDR2 SYGVKD. V lost 6 bases to trimming and J lost 0 bases, with 18 bases between them. The CDR3 has 18 amino acids. The CDR3 region is CAISRGRLKSSYNSPLHF. The CDR3, as DNA: TGTGCCATCAGCAGGGGAAGGTTGAAAAGCTCCTATAATTCACCCCTCCACTTT.

With regard to this clone: Other DNA sequences within the sample encode an identical CDR3. This sequence joins TRBV5-1 and TRBJ2-7; tentatively, D is TRBD1 or TRBD2 (5 bases each). V was trimmed by 0 bases and J by 4 bases, leaving 5 bases between them. The V gene's germline CDR1 is SGHRS and CDR2 YFSETQ. CDR3 length equals 12 residues. This CDR3 reads CASSLGGYEQYF. The CDR3 DNA reads TGCGCCAGCAGCTTGGGGGGGTACGAGCAGTACTTC.

The genes are TRBV6-1 and TRBJ2-4, with 9 positions matching TRBD1. CDR1 is MNHNS and CDR2 is SASEGT in the germline V gene. Losses at the gene ends were 6 bases for V and 7 bases for J; bases not matched to a gene: 7. The CDR3 has 14 residues. DNA for the CDR3: TGTGCCAGCAGCTTACAGGGGGCAAGGAACATTCAGTACTTC. Amino acid sequence: CASSLQGARNIQYF.